This T cell receptor (beta chain) appears in the sequencing data of a study of identical twins. Study conclusions and caveats: Cross-sectional statistics, not tracking of the same donors, supported the conclusions.

Trimming pared 1 base from V and 6 bases from J, leaving 15 bases between. The CDR3 spans 15 residues. From germline, CDR1 is SEHNR and CDR2 FQNEAQ (reference sequence). Concerning this clonotype itself: Antigen specificity is unknown.

Carrying unique molecular identifiers, the cDNA also gained a universal primer site through template switching. One entry per CDR3 protein, called by TCRdb with MiXCR from the 5' RACE reads. The sample holds around 570,000 distinct CDR3 sequences, just under 10% seen once. This same sample was also part of a study on yellow fever vaccine responses in identical twins.

This sequence was found in a young woman in good health. The chain combines TRBV7-9 with TRBJ1-1; D is perhaps TRBD1 (5 bases). The sample taken for sequencing was PBMCs. The CDR3 DNA is TGTGCCAGCAGCTTAGAGGGAGGGGTAGGGGCTGAAGCTTTCTTT. This encodes CASSLEGGVGAEAFF.